This record concerns one TCR beta chain sequence. What it binds is not known. This specimen comes from a study of radiotherapy plus CTLA-4 blockade in lung cancer. The study's findings and limits: Interferon-beta, together with early blood T cell clone dynamics, reportedly best predicted response.

This table comes from immunoSEQ multiplex PCR, and its TCRdb copy is limited to in-frame clones, with some not included. The table records 43,000 or so clones, around 72% of them present only once. Deletions cut 4 bases from V and 6 bases from J, with 13 bases between. Germline V gives CDR1 MGHRA, CDR2 YSYEKL. The CDR3 totals 14 residues. The V and J genes are TRBV4-1 and TRBJ2-1; tentatively, D is TRBD2 (6 bases). The sample consisted of peripheral blood, taken from a patient treated with radiotherapy plus ipilimumab. This TCR derives from a human donor with non-small cell lung cancer who had a complete response to radiotherapy plus ipilimumab. The CDR3 is CASSLWSGGNEQFF. CDR3 bases: TGCGCCAGCAGCCTCTGGTCCGGGGGCAATGAGCAGTTCTTC.